The clone carrying this T cell receptor (beta chain) was detected once. Libraries were prepared by immunoSEQ multiplex PCR; TCRdb keeps only in-frame clonotypes and omits some of them. The sample consists of approximately 100,000 clones, approximately 84% of them appearing once. These data originate in a study of blood T cell repertoires in COVID-19. The CDR3 consists of 12 residues. Trimming cost V 3 bases and J 16 bases; bases outside gene matches: 6. Germline CDR1 MNHNS, CDR2 SASEGT. The TCR was taken from a woman aged 80 or over with acute or convalescent COVID-19. The rearrangement joins TRBV6-1 to TRBJ1-4, with 9 bases matching TRBD1. Sequencing was performed on peripheral blood. The DNA of the CDR3 is TGTGCCAGCAGTGATCGACAGGGGGTAACGTTTTTT. This encodes CASSDRQGVTFF.